A selection of T cell receptor beta chains follows, all from one sample in a study of cytomegalovirus exposure and HLA in healthy donors. Measured with immunoSEQ multiplex PCR; TCRdb has only the in-frame clones, and not every one. The table includes over 150,000 clones, 75% to 90% detected once. Sequences were obtained from PBMCs. The receptor source for this set is a girl between 2 and 10 years old in good health and CMV-seropositive. CDR3s include the opening cysteine and the closing phenylalanine or tryptophan. A D gene is named only where the DNA matches it firmly. Some rows mark clone size as missing; the rest say once, few, many or name a class of expanded clone.

size: -
V: TRBV5-1
D: TRBD1
J: TRBJ1-5
CDR3: CASSFGTGEGQPQHF
DNA: TGCGCCAGCAGCTTCGGGACAGGGGAGGGTCAGCCCCAGCATTTT

size: -
V: TRBV28
D: -
J: TRBJ1-5
CDR3: CASIRGRTHQPQHF
DNA: TGTGCCAGCATTCGGGGGAGGACCCATCAGCCCCAGCATTTT

size: -
V: TRBV2
D: -
J: TRBJ2-6
CDR3: CASGASRANVLTF
DNA: TGTGCCAGCGGAGCTTCCAGGGCCAACGTCCTGACTTTC

size: -
V: TRBV28
D: -
J: TRBJ2-3
CDR3: CASSLWASGTDTQYF
DNA: TGTGCCAGCAGTTTATGGGCTAGCGGCACAGATACGCAGTATTTT

size: few
V: TRBV30
D: -
J: TRBJ1-5
CDR3: CAWGADSNQPQHF
DNA: TGTGCCTGGGGGGCCGATAGCAATCAGCCCCAGCATTTT

size: -
V: TRBV7-9
D: TRBD1
J: TRBJ1-2
CDR3: CASSRDRGSYVYTF
DNA: TGTGCCAGCAGCCGAGACAGGGGCTCTTATGTCTACACCTTC

size: -
V: TRBV27
D: TRBD2
J: TRBJ2-1
CDR3: CASSTGGLDEQFF
DNA: TGTGCCAGCAGTACGGGAGGGCTCGATGAGCAGTTCTTC

size: -
V: TRBV4-1
D: TRBD2
J: TRBJ2-4
CDR3: CASSQVGGSLAKNIQYF
DNA: TGCGCCAGCAGCCAAGTGGGAGGGTCGCTAGCCAAAAACATTCAGTACTTC

size: -
V: TRBV11-2
D: TRBD1
J: TRBJ2-3
CDR3: CASSPDRGRNTQYF
DNA: TGTGCCAGCAGCCCCGACAGGGGGCGGAATACGCAGTATTTT

size: -
V: TRBV7-9
D: -
J: TRBJ2-5
CDR3: CASSLGGYQETQYF
DNA: TGTGCCAGCAGCTTAGGCGGATACCAAGAGACCCAGTACTTC

size: -
V: TRBV13
D: -
J: TRBJ2-5
CDR3: CASSLRVWREETQYF
DNA: TGTGCCAGCAGCTTAAGGGTCTGGCGGGAAGAGACCCAGTACTTC

size: -
V: TRBV28
D: TRBD1
J: TRBJ1-5
CDR3: CASSLTGRQPQHF
DNA: TGTGCCAGCAGTTTGACAGGGCGGCAGCCCCAGCATTTT

size: -
V: TRBV15
D: -
J: TRBJ1-3
CDR3: CATSYLEDGNTIYF
DNA: TGTGCCACCAGCTATCTTGAGGATGGAAACACCATATATTTT

size: -
V: TRBV2
D: -
J: TRBJ1-5
CDR3: CASTSDSHNQPQHF
DNA: TGTGCCAGCACCAGCGACAGCCACAATCAGCCCCAGCATTTT

size: once
V: TRBV7-2
D: -
J: TRBJ2-7
CDR3: CASSFSGASYEQYF
DNA: TGTGCCAGCAGCTTCTCGGGAGCCTCCTACGAGCAGTACTTC